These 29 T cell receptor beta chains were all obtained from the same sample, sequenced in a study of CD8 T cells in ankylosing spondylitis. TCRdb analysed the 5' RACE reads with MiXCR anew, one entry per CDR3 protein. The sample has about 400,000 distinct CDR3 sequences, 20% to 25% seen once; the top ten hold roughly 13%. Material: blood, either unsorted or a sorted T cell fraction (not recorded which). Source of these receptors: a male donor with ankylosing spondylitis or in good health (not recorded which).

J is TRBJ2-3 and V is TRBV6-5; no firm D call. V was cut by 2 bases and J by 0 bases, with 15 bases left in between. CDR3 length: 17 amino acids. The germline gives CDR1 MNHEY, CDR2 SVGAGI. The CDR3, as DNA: TGTGCCAGCAGTTACGTTTCTGGCGGAGATAGCACAGATACGCAGTATTTT. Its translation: CASSYVSGGDSTDTQYF.

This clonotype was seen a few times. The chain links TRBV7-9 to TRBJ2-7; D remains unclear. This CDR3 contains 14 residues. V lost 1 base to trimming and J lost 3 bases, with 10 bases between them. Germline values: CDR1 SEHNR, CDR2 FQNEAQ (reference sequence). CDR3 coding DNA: TGTGCCAGCAGCTTAGTCGGCAATATCTACGAGCAGTACTTC. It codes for CASSLVGNIYEQYF. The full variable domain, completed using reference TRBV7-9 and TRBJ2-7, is DTGVSQNPRHKITKRGQNVTFRCDPISEHNRLYWYRQTLGQGPEFLTYFQNEAQLEKSRLLSDRFSAERPKGSFSTLEIQRTEQGDSAMYLCASSLVGNIYEQYFGPGTRLTVT.

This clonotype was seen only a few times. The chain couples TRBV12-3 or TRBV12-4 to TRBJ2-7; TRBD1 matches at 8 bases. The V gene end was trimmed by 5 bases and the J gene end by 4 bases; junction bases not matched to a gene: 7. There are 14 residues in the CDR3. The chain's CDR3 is CASSHTQGAYEQYF. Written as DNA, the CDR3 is TGTGCCAGCAGTCATACCCAGGGGGCTTACGAGCAGTACTTC.

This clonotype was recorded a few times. Here the CDR3 DNA reads TGCGCCAGCAGCTTGGAGACGCCGGGATCACCCCTCCACTTT. Translating gives CASSLETPGSPLHF. The rearrangement links TRBV5-1 to TRBJ1-6; no reliable D call. CDR3 length: 14 residues. The germline V gene has CDR1 SGHRS and CDR2 YFSETQ. V lost 0 bases and J 10 bases, leaving 11 bases between the germline ends.

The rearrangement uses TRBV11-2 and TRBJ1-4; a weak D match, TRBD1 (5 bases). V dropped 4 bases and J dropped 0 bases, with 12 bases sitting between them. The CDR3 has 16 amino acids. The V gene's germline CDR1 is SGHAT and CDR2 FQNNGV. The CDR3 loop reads CASSSTVEATNEKLFF. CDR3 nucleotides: TGTGCCAGCAGCTCGACAGTCGAAGCAACTAATGAAAAACTGTTTTTT.

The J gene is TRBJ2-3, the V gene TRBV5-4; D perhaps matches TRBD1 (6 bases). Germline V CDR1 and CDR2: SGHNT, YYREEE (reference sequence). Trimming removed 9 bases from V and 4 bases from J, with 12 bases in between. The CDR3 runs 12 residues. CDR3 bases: TGTGCCACACAGGGCGCCCCAGATACGCAGTATTTT. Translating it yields CATQGAPDTQYF.

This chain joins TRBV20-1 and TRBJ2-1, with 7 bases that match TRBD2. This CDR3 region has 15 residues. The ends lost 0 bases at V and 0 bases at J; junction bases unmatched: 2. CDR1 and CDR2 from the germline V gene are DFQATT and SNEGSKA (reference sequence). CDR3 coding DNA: TGCAGTGCTAGAGATCTAGCGGACTCCTACAATGAGCAGTTCTTC. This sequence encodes CSARDLADSYNEQFF.

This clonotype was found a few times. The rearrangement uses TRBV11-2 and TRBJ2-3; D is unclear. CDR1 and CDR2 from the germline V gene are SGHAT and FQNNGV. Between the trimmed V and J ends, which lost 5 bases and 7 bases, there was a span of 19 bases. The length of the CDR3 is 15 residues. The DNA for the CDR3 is TGTGCCAGCAGCCTGAGTGGGTTTCGCAGGAATACGCAGTATTTT. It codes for CASSLSGFRRNTQYF.

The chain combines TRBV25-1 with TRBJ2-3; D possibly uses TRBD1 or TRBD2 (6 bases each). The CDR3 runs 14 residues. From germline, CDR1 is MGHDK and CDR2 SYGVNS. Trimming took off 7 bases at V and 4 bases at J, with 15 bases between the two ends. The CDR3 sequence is CASIGRKGADTQYF. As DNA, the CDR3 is TGTGCCAGCATTGGGAGGAAGGGGGCAGATACGCAGTATTTT. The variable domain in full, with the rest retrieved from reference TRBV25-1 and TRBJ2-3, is EADIYQTPRYLVIGTGKKITLECSQTMGHDKMYWYQQDPGMELHLIHYSYGVNSTEKGDLSSESTVSRIRTEHFPLTLESARPSHTSQYLCASIGRKGADTQYFGPGTRLTVL.

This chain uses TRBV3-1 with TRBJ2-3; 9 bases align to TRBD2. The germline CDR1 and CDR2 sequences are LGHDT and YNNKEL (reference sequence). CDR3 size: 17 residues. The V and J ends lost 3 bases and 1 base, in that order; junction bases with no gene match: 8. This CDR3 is CASSHRRASGGTDTQYF. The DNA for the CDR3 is TGTGCCAGCAGCCACCGCCGCGCTAGCGGGGGCACAGATACGCAGTATTTT.

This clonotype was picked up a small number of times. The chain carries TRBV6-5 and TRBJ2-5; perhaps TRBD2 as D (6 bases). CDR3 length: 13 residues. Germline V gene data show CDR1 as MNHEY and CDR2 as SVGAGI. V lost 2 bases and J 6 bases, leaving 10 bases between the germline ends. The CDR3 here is CASSYGLAQTQYF. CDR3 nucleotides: TGTGCCAGCAGTTACGGGCTAGCGCAGACCCAGTACTTC.

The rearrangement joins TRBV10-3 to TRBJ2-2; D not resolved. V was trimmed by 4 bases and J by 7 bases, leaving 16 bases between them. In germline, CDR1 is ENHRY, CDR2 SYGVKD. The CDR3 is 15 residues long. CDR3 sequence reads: CAISAVTASGGELFF. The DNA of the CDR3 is TGTGCCATCAGTGCGGTGACGGCGTCGGGCGGGGAGCTGTTTTTT.

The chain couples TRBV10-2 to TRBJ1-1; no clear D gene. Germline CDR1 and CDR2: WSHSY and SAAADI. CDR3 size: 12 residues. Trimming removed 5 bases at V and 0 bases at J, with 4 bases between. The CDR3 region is CASSRVNTEAFF. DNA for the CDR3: TGCGCCAGCAGTAGGGTGAACACTGAAGCTTTCTTT.

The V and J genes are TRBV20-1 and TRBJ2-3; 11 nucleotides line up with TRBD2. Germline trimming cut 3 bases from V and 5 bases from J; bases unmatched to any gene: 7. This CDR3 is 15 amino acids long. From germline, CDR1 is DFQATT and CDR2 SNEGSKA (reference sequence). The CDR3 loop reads CSARASGGTIDTQYF. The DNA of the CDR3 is TGCAGTGCTAGGGCTAGCGGGGGGACCATAGATACGCAGTATTTT.

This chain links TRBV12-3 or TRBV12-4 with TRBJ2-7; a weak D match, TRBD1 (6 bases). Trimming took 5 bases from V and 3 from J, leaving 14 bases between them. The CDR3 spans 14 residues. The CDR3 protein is CASSLRTDRYEQYF. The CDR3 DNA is TGTGCCAGCAGTCTGCGGACAGACCGCTACGAGCAGTACTTC.

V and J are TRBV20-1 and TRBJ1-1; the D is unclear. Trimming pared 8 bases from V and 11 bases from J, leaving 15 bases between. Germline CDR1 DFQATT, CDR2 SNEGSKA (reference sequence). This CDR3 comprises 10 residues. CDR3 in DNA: TGCAGTCCTCCCATGACGGCTGCTTTCTTT. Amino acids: CSPPMTAAFF.

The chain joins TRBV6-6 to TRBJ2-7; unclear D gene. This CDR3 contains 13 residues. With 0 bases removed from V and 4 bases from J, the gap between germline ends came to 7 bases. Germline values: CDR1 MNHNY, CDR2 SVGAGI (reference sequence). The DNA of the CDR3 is TGTGCCAGCAGTTACTCCCAGTTGTACGAGCAGTACTTC. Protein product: CASSYSQLYEQYF.

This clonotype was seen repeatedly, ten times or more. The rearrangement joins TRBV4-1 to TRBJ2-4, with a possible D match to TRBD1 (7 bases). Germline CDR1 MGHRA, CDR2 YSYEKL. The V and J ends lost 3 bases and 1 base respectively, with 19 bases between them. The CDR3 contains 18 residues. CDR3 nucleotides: TGCGCCAGCAGCCACGGAACAGGGGAGGAAGGGGCCAAAAACATTCAGTACTTC. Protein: CASSHGTGEEGAKNIQYF.

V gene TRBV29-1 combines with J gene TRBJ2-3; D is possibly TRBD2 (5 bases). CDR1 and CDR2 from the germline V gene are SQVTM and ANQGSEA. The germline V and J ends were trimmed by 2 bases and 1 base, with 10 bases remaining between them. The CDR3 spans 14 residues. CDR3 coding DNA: TGCAGCGTTGAACTTTGGGGAGGCACAGATACGCAGTATTTT. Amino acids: CSVELWGGTDTQYF.

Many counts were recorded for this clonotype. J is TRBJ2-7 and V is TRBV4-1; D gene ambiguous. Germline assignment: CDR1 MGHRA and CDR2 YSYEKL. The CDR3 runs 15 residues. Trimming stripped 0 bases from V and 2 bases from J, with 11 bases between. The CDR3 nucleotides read TGCGCCAGCAGCCAAGAAGTAGAGGCCCCCTACGAGCAGTACTTC. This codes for CASSQEVEAPYEQYF.

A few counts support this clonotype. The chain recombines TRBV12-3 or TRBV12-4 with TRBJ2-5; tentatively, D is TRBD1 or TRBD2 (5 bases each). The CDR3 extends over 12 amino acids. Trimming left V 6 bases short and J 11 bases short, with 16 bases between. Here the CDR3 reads CASRPGARHQYF. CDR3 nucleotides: TGTGCCAGCAGACCCGGGGCCCGCCATCAGTACTTC.

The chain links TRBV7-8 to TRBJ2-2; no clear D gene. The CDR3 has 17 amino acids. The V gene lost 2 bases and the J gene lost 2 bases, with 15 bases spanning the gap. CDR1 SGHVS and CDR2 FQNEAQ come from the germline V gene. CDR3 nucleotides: TGTGCCAGCAGCTTATTGGTCGCACAATACAACACCGGGGAGCTGTTTTTT. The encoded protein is CASSLLVAQYNTGELFF.

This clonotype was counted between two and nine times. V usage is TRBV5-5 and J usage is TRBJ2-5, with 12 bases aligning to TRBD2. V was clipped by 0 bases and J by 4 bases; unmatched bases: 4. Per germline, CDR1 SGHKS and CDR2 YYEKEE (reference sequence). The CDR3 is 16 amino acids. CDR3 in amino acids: CASSLELAGGRETQYF. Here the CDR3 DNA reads TGTGCCAGCAGCTTGGAGCTAGCGGGGGGGCGAGAGACCCAGTACTTC.

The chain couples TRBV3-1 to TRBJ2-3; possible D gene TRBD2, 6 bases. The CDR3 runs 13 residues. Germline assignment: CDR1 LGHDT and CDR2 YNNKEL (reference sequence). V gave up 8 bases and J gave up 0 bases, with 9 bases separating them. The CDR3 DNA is TGTGCCAGCTGCGGGGAAAGCACAGATACGCAGTATTTT. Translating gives CASCGESTDTQYF.

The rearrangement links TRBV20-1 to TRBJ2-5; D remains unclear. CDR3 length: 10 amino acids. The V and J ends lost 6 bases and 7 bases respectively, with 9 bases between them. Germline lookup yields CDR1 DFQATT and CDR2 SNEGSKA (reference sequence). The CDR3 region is CSAPWGTQYF. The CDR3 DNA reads TGCAGTGCCCCGTGGGGGACCCAGTACTTC.

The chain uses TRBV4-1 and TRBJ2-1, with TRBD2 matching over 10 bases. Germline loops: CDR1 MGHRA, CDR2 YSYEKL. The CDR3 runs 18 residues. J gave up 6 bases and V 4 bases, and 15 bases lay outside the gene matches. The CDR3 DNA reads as TGCGCCAGCAGCCTTTACTCGGAGCCTCTAGCGGGGGCCAATGAGCAGTTCTTC. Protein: CASSLYSEPLAGANEQFF.

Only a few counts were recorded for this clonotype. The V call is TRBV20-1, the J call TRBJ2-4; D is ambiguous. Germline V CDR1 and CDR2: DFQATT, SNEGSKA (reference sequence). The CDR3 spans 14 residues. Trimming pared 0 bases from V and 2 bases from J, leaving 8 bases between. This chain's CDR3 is CSARDGFSKNIQYF. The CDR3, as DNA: TGCAGTGCTAGAGACGGGTTTTCCAAAAACATTCAGTACTTC.

CDR3 residues: CATSLGTNYEQYF. The CDR3 nucleotides are TGTGCCACCAGCCTCGGGACCAACTACGAGCAGTACTTC. The chain is built from TRBV15 and TRBJ2-7; either TRBD1 or TRBD2 may fit D (5 bases each). Germline CDR1 reads LNHNV; CDR2 reads YYDKDF (reference sequence). The CDR3 sequence is 13 residues long. Deletions cut 5 bases from V and 3 bases from J, with 11 bases between.

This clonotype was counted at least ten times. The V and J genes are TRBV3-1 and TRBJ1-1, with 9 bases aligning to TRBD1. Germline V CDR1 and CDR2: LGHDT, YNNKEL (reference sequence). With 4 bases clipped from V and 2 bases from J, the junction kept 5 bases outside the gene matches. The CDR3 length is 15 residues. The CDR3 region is CASSPPGQGNTEAFF. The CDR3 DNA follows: TGTGCCAGCAGCCCGCCGGGACAGGGAAACACTGAAGCTTTCTTT.